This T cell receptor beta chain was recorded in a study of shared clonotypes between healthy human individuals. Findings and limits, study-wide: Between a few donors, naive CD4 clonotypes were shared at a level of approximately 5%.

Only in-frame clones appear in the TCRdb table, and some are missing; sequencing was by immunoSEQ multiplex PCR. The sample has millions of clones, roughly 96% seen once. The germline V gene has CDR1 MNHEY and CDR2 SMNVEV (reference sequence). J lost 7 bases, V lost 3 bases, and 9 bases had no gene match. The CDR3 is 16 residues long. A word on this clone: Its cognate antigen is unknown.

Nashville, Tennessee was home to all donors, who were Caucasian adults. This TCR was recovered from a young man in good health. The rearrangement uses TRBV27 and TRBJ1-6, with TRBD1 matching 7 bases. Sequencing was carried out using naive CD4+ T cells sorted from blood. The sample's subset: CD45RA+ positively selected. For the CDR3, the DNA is TGTGCCAGCAGTTTCACCCTAGGGACAGCCAATTCACCCCTCCACTTT. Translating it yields CASSFTLGTANSPLHF.